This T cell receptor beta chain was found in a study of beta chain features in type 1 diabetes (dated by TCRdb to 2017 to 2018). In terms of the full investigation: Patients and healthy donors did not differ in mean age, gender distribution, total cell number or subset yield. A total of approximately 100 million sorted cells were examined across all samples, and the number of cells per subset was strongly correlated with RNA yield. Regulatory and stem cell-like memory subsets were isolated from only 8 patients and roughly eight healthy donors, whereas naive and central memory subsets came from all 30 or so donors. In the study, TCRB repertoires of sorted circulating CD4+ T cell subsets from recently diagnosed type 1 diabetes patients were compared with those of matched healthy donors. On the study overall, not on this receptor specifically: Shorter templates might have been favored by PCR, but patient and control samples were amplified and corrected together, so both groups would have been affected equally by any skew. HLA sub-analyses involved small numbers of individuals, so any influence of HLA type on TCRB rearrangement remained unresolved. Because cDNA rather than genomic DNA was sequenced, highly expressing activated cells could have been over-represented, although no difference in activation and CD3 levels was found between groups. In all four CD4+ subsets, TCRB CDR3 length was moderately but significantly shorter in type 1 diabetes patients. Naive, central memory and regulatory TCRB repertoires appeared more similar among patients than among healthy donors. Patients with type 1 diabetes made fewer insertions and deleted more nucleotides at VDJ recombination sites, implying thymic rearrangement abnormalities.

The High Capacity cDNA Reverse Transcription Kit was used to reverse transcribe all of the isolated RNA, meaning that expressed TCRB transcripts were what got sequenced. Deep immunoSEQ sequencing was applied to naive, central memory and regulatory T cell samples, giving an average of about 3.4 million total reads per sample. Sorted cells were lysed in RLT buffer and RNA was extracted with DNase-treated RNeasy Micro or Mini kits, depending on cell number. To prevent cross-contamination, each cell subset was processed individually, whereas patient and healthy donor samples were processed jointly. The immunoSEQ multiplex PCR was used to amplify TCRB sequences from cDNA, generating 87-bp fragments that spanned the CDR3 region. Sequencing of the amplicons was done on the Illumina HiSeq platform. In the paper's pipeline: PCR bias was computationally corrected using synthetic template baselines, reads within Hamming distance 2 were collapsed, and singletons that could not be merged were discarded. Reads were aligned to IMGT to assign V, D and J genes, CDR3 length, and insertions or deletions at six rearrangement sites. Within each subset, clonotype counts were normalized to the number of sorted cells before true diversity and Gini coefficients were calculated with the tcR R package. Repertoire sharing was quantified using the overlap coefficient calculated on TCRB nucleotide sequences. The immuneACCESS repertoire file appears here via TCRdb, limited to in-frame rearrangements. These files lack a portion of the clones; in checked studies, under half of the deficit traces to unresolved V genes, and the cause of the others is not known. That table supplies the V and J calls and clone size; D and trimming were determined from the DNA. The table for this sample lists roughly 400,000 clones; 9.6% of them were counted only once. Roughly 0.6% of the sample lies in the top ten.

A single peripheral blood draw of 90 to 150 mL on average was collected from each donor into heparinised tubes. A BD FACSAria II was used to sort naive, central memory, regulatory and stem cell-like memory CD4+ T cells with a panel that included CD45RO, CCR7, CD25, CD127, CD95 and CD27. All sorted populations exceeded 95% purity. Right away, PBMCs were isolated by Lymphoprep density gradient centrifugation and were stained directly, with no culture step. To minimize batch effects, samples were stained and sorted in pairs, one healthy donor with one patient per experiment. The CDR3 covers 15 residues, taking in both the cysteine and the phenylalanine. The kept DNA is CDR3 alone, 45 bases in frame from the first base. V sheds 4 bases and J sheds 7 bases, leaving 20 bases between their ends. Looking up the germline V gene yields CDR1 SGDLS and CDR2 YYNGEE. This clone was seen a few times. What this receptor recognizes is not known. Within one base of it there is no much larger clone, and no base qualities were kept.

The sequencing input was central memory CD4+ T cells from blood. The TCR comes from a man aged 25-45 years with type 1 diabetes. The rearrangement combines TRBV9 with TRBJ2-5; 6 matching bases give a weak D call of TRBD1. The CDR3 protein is CASSPPGQFVGTQYF. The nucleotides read TGTGCCAGCAGCCCCCCTGGACAGTTCGTGGGGACCCAGTACTTC.